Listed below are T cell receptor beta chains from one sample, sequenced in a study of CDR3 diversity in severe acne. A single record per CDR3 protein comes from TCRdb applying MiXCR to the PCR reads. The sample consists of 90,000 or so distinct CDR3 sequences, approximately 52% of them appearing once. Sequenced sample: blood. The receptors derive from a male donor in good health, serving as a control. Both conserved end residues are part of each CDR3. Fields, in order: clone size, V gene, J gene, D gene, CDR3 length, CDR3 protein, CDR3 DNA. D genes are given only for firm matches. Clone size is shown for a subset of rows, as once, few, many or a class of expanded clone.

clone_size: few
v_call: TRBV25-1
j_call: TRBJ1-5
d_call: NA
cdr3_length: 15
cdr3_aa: CASRRTQGWNQPQHF
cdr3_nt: TGTGCCAGCAGACGAACGCAGGGGTGGAATCAGCCCCAGCATTTT

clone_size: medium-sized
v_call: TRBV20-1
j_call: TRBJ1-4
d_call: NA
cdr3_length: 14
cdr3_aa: CSARDHGGQKKLFF
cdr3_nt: TGCAGTGCTAGAGATCACGGGGGGCAGAAAAAACTGTTTTTT

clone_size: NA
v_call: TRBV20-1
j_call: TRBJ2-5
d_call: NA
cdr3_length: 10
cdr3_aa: CSASAETQYF
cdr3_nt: TGCAGTGCTTCGGCGGAGACCCAGTACTTC

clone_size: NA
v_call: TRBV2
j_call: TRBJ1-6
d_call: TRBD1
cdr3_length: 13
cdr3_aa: CASSADRANPLHF
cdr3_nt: TGTGCCAGCAGTGCGGACAGGGCGAACCCCCTCCACTTT

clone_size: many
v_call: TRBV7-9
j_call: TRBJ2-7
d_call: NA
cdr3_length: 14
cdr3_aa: CASSFADSSYEQYF
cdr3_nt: TGTGCCAGCAGCTTCGCCGACAGCTCCTACGAGCAGTACTTC

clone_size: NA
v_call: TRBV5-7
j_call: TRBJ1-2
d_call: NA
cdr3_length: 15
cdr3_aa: CASSPSGARTDGYTF
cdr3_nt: TGTGCCAGCAGCCCCAGCGGGGCGCGAACGGATGGCTACACCTTC

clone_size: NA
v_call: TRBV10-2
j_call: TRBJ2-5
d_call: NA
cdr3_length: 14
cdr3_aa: CASSPFREAETQYF
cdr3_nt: TGTGCCAGCAGCCCGTTCCGCGAGGCGGAGACCCAGTACTTC

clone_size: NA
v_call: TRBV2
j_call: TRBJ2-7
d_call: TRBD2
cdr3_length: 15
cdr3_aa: CAGGTSEERQDEQYF
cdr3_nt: TGTGCCGGAGGGACTAGCGAGGAGAGGCAGGACGAGCAGTACTTC

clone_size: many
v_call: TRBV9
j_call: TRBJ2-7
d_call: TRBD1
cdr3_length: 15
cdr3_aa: CASSVALGQSYEQYF
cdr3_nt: TGTGCCAGCAGCGTAGCATTGGGACAGTCCTACGAGCAGTACTTC

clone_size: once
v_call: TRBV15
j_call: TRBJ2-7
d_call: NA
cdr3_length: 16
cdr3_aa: CATSSITPGASYEQYF
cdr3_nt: TGTGCCACCAGCTCTATCACACCAGGGGCGAGCTACGAGCAGTACTTC

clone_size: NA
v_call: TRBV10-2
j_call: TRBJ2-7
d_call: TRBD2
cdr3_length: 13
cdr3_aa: CASSLAGKVEQYF
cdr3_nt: TGCGCCAGCAGTTTAGCGGGAAAGGTCGAGCAGTACTTC

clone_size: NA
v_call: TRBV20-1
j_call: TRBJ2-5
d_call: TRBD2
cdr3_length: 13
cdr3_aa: CSAQRGYQETQYF
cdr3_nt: TGCAGTGCCCAGCGGGGATACCAAGAGACCCAGTACTTC

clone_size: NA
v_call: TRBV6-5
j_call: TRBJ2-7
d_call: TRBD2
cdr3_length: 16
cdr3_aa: CASSYAGREGIRGQYF
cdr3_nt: TGTGCCAGCAGTTACGCTGGGAGGGAGGGTATCCGGGGGCAGTACTTC

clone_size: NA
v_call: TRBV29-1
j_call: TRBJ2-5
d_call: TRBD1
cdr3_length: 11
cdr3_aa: CSAGQEETQYF
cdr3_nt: TGCAGCGCCGGACAGGAAGAGACCCAGTACTTC

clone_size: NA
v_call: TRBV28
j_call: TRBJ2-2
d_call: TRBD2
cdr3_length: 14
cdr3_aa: CATGGRGLTGELFF
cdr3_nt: TGTGCCACCGGGGGGAGGGGCCTCACCGGGGAGCTGTTTTTT

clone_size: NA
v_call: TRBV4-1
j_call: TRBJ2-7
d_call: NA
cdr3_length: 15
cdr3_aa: CASSIPGITKSEQYF
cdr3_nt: TGCGCCAGCAGCATCCCCGGGATTACGAAATCCGAGCAGTACTTC

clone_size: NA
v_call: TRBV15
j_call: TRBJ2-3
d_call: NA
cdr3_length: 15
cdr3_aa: CATSRDRTCADTQYF
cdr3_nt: TGTGCCACCAGCAGGGACCGGACCTGCGCAGATACGCAGTATTTT

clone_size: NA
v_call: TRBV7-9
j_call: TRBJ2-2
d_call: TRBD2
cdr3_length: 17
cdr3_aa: CASSLGLAGVQAGELFF
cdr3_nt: TGTGCCAGCAGCCTAGGACTAGCGGGAGTACAGGCCGGGGAGCTGTTTTTT

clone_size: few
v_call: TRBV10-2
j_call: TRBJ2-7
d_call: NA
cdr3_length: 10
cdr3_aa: CASRTGEQYF
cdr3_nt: TGCGCCAGCAGGACAGGCGAGCAGTACTTC

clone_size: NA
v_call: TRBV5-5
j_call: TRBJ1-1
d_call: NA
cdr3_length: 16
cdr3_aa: CASSSQGAGSNTEAFF
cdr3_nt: TGTGCCAGCAGCTCTCAGGGAGCCGGCTCGAACACTGAAGCTTTCTTT

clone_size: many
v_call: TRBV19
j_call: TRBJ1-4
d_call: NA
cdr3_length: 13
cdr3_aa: CASSTDFQEKLFF
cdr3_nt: TGTGCCAGTAGTACAGACTTCCAAGAAAAACTGTTTTTT

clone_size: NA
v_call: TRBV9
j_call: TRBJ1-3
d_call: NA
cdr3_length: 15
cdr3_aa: CASSPDFYSGNTIYF
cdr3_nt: TGTGCCAGCAGCCCCGACTTCTACTCTGGAAACACCATATATTTT

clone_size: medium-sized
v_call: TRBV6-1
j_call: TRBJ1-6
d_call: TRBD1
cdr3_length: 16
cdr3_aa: CASLGDRGMDNSPLHF
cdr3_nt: TGTGCCAGCCTGGGGGACAGGGGAATGGACAATTCACCCCTCCACTTT

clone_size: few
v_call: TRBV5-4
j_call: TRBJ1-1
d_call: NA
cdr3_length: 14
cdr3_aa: CASSLEAGGGIAFF
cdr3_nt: TGTGCCAGCAGCTTGGAGGCGGGGGGGGGTATAGCTTTCTTT

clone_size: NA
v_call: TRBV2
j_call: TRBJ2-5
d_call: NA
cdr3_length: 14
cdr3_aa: CASNVRLGKETQYF
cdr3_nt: TGTGCCAGCAACGTTCGATTGGGGAAAGAGACCCAGTACTTC

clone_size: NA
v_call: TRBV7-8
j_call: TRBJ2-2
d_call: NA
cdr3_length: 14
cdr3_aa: CASSLGTENTGELF
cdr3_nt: TGTGCCAGCAGCTTAGGGACAGAGAACACCGGGGAGCTGTTT

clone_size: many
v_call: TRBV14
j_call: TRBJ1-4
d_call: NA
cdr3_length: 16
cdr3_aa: CASSPQSFATGEKLFF
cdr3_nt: TGTGCCAGCAGCCCACAAAGTTTTGCAACTGGGGAAAAACTGTTTTTT

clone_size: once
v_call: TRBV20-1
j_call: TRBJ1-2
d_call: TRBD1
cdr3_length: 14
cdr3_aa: CSAPRTGGRRGYTF
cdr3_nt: TGCAGTGCTCCGAGGACAGGGGGCAGAAGGGGCTACACCTTC

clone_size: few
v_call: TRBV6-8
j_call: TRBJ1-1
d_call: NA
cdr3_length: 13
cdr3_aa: CASSTQGNTEAFF
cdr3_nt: TGTGCCAGCAGTACACAGGGGAACACTGAAGCTTTCTTT

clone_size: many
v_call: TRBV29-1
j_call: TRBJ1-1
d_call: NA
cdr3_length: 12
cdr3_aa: CSVVRGKTEAFF
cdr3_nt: TGCAGCGTCGTCCGGGGGAAGACTGAAGCTTTCTTT

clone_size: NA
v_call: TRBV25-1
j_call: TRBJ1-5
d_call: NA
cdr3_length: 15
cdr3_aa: CASSEWAGDIKPQHF
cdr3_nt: TGTGCCAGCAGTGAATGGGCAGGGGACATCAAGCCCCAGCATTTT

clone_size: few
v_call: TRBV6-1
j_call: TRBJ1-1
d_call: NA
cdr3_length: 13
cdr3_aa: CASIGGGNTEAFF
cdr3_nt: TGTGCCAGCATCGGAGGGGGGAACACTGAAGCTTTCTTT

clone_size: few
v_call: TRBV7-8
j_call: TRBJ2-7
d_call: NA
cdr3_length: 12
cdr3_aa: CASVPSSYEQYF
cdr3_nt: TGTGCCAGCGTTCCGAGCTCCTACGAGCAGTACTTC

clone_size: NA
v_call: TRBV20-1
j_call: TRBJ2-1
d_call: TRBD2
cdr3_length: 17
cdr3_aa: CSAHGRLAGEDQDEQFF
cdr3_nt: TGCAGTGCCCATGGTCGACTAGCGGGAGAGGATCAGGATGAGCAGTTCTTC

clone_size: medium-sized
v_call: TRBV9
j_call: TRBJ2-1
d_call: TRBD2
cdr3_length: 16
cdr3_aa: CASSPTGSGRRNEQFF
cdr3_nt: TGTGCCAGCAGTCCCACCGGGAGCGGGAGGAGGAATGAGCAGTTCTTC

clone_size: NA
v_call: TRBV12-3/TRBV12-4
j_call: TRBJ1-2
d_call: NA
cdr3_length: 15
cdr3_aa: CASRPSGRTSYGYTF
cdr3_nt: TGTGCCAGCAGACCCTCGGGACGGACATCCTATGGCTACACCTTC

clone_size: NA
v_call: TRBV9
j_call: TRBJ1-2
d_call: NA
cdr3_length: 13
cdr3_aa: CASSKRGEGGYTF
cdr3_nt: TGTGCCAGCAGCAAACGGGGGGAAGGTGGCTACACCTTC

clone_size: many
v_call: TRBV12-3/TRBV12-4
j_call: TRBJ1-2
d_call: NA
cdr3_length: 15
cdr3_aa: CASSLRGLSRYGYTF
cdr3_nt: TGTGCCAGCAGTTTGAGGGGATTGTCGCGTTATGGCTACACCTTC

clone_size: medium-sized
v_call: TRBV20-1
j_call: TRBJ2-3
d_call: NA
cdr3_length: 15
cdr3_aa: CSAPSTTLSTDTQYF
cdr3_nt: TGCAGTGCTCCTTCGACAACGCTCAGCACAGATACGCAGTATTTT

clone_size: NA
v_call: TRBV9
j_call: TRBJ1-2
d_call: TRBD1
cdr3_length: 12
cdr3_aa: CASSEGQGRYTF
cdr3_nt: TGTGCCAGCAGCGAGGGACAGGGGCGCTACACCTTC

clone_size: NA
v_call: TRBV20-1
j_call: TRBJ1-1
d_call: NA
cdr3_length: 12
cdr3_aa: CSARRGYTEAFF
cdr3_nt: TGCAGTGCTAGGAGAGGGTACACTGAAGCTTTCTTT